Listed here are 14 T cell receptor beta chains from one sample, sequenced in a study of CD8 T cells in ankylosing spondylitis. Using its own MiXCR run on the 5' RACE reads, TCRdb lists one record per CDR3 protein. This table holds about 300,000 distinct CDR3 sequences, approximately 10% found once. Material: blood, either unsorted or a sorted T cell fraction (not recorded which). The receptors come from a female donor with ankylosing spondylitis or in good health (not recorded which).

This clonotype occurred once. V and J are TRBV6-1 and TRBJ1-5; D not certain. The CDR3 extends over 14 amino acids. Germline V gene data show CDR1 as MNHNS and CDR2 as SASEGT. The V end lost 1 base, the J end lost 6 bases, and 10 bases lay between the germline ends. The CDR3 DNA is TGTGCCAGCAGTGAAGTCCAGGCTGGTCAGCCCCAGCATTTT. It yields the protein CASSEVQAGQPQHF.

V and J are TRBV28 and TRBJ1-2; D may be TRBD1 (6 bases). Trimming took off 7 bases at V and 4 bases at J, with 22 bases between the two ends. Germline-derived CDR1 and CDR2 are MDHEN and SYDVKM. The CDR3 spans 16 residues. The CDR3 loop is CASNPPPGANPYGYTF. CDR3 DNA sequence: TGTGCCAGCAACCCGCCCCCAGGGGCGAATCCCTATGGCTACACCTTC.

This clonotype was seen a handful of times. The CDR3 protein is CASSPGLAGEGSPYNEQFF. CDR3 nucleotide sequence: TGTGCCAGCAGCCCAGGACTAGCGGGAGAGGGGTCCCCCTACAATGAGCAGTTCTTC. The chain employs TRBV11-2 and TRBJ2-1, with 13 bases lining up with TRBD2. The CDR3 covers 19 residues. Germline V gene data show CDR1 as SGHAT and CDR2 as FQNNGV. Germline trimming cut 5 bases from V and 2 bases from J; bases unmatched to any gene: 12.

This clonotype appeared many times. The V call is TRBV20-1, the J call TRBJ2-2; 10 bases agree with TRBD1. The germline gives CDR1 DFQATT, CDR2 SNEGSKA (reference sequence). Trimming cost V 5 bases and J 8 bases; bases outside gene matches: 8. CDR3 length: 14 amino acids. The DNA of the CDR3 is TGCAGTGCTCCAGGGACAGGGGCGTTGGGGGAGCTGTTTTTT. It encodes CSAPGTGALGELFF.

This clonotype was observed a few times. The chain employs TRBV7-2 and TRBJ2-5; 11 bases fit TRBD2. CDR3 length: 16 amino acids. Germline assignment: CDR1 SGHTA and CDR2 FQGNSA. The V gene end was trimmed by 1 base and the J gene end by 5 bases; junction bases not matched to a gene: 6. The CDR3 region has the DNA TGTGCCAGCAGCTTAGAACTAGCGGGAGTCCTGGAGACCCAGTACTTC. Translation: CASSLELAGVLETQYF.

This clonotype occurred once. A much larger clone lies a single base off, so this may be a read error. V is TRBV18 and J is TRBJ1-2; D is ambiguous. Germline loops: CDR1 KGHSH, CDR2 LQKENI. There are 14 residues in the CDR3. The CDR3: CASSPSSGFYGDTF. The CDR3 nucleotides read TGTGCCAGCTCCCCCTCCAGCGGGTTCTATGGCGACACCTTC.

This chain uses TRBV20-1 with TRBJ1-6; weak D call: TRBD1 (6 bases). Trimming cost V 8 bases and J 3 bases, with 17 bases left between them. In germline, CDR1 is DFQATT, CDR2 SNEGSKA (reference sequence). This CDR3 comprises 15 residues. In DNA form, the CDR3 reads TGCAGTTGGGTGTCCAGGGGCAGCTATAATTCACCCCTCCACTTT. It yields the protein CSWVSRGSYNSPLHF.

This clonotype was seen a few times. V is TRBV20-1 and J is TRBJ1-1, with D possibly matching TRBD1 (5 bases). Germline CDR1 DFQATT, CDR2 SNEGSKA (reference sequence). This CDR3 has 15 residues. With 3 bases removed from V and 4 bases from J, the gap between germline ends came to 18 bases. CDR3 amino acids: CSASTSGTRFTEAFF. The CDR3 coding sequence is TGCAGTGCTAGCACTTCCGGGACTCGATTCACTGAAGCTTTCTTT.

This clonotype was observed a few times. This sequence joins TRBV24-1 and TRBJ2-7; 9 bases match TRBD2. The V segment lost 3 bases and the J segment 1 base; nucleotides outside the gene matches: 0. CDR3 length: 14 residues. CDR1 is KGHDR and CDR2 is SFDVKD in the germline V gene. CDR3 sequence (DNA): TGTGCCACCAGTGATAGCGGGGGGTCCTACGAGCAGTACTTC. Protein sequence: CATSDSGGSYEQYF.

This clonotype was detected many times. The chain uses TRBV27 and TRBJ2-1, with D possibly TRBD1 on 5 matching bases. CDR3 size: 14 residues. V lost 5 bases to trimming and J lost 8 bases, with 16 bases between them. The germline gives CDR1 MNHEY, CDR2 SMNVEV (reference sequence). The CDR3: CASSKQFRVDEQFF. The CDR3 DNA sequence: TGTGCCAGCAGTAAACAATTCAGGGTTGATGAGCAGTTCTTC.

V usage is TRBV10-3 and J usage is TRBJ2-7, with D possibly TRBD1 on 6 matching bases. V dropped 6 bases and J dropped 6 bases, with 21 bases sitting between them. Germline CDR1 is ENHRY and CDR2 is SYGVKD. CDR3 length equals 15 residues. The CDR3 sequence: CAISLTLTGSGEQYF. The CDR3 DNA is TGTGCCATCAGCCTAACCTTAACAGGGAGCGGCGAGCAGTACTTC.

This clonotype was observed at least ten times. At one end, the junction sequence differs from germline, possibly due to a read error. The J gene is TRBJ2-5, the V gene TRBV7-7, with TRBD1 as a possible D gene (6 bases). The CDR3 contains 13 residues. Germline V lookup: CDR1 SSHAT, CDR2 FNYEAQ (reference sequence). The CDR3 reads CASSPDRQETQYF. The CDR3 DNA sequence: TGTGCTAGCAGCCCCGACAGGCAAGAGACCCAGTACTTC. The entire variable domain, with the rest obtained from reference TRBV7-7 and TRBJ2-5, is as follows: GAGVSQSPRYKVTKRGQDVTLRCDPISSHATLYWYQQALGQGPEFLTYFNYEAQPDKSGLPSDRFSAERPEGSISTLTIQRTEQRDSAMYRCASSPDRQETQYFGPGTRLLVL.

This sequence joins TRBV5-1 and TRBJ2-7; TRBD2 matches 7 bases. The CDR3 totals 14 residues. The germline V gene has CDR1 SGHRS and CDR2 YFSETQ. J lost 2 bases, V lost 1 base, and 3 bases had no gene match. For the CDR3, the DNA is TGCGCCAGCAGCTTGTACGCGGGAGCCTACGAGCAGTACTTC. Its protein is CASSLYAGAYEQYF.

CDR3 sequence reads: CASSLRGPMNTEAFF. Here the CDR3 DNA reads TGTGCCAGCAGCTTAAGGGGCCCGATGAACACTGAAGCTTTCTTT. The chain uses TRBV7-2 and TRBJ1-1, with D possibly matching TRBD1 (5 bases). Trimming shortened V by 2 bases and J by 0 bases, and 10 bases separated the two germline ends. Germline V lookup: CDR1 SGHTA, CDR2 FQGNSA. This CDR3 has 15 residues.